This T cell receptor (beta chain) was found in a study of identical twins. Regarding the study as a whole: Out-of-frame alpha sequences shared by twins were enriched for low generation probability.

Template switching created a universal primer site, and the cDNA included unique molecular identifiers. TCRdb itself ran the 5' RACE reads through MiXCR, one entry per CDR3 protein. The sample yields about 900,000 distinct CDR3 sequences, about 12% seen once. This clonotype was observed many times. Antigen specificity is unknown. The CDR3 sequence is 13 residues long. The V end was cut by 0 bases, the J end by 7 bases, with 5 bases between. CDR1 and CDR2 from the germline V gene are SGHDT and YYEEEE. These data are also associated with another study on yellow fever vaccine responses in identical twins.

The chain joins TRBV5-6 to TRBJ1-6; no definite D call. Sequencing was performed on PBMCs. This receptor was taken from a woman between 18 and 29 years old in good health. CDR3 loop: CASSLAGNSPLHF. For the CDR3, the DNA is TGTGCCAGCAGCTTGGCGGGAAATTCACCCCTCCACTTT.